The 9 T cell receptor beta chains given below trace back to one sample, sequenced in a study of identical twins. TCRdb processed the 5' RACE reads anew with MiXCR; each CDR3 protein has one entry. Here the sample spans approximately 220,000 distinct CDR3 sequences, about 7.5% being singletons. The same sample was also used in a study of yellow fever vaccine responses in identical twins.

Material for sequencing was memory (CD45RO+) T cells sorted from blood. These receptors were taken from a young woman in good health.

This clonotype was seen a few times. V is TRBV28 and J is TRBJ2-7; D remains ambiguous. The germline CDR1 and CDR2 sequences are MDHEN and SYDVKM. The CDR3 has 11 amino acids. V was clipped by 7 bases and J by 3 bases, with 7 bases between them. The CDR3 DNA follows: TGTGCCAGCACCAACAGCTACGAGCAGTACTTC. Translated, it gives CASTNSYEQYF.

The chain recombines TRBV5-1 with TRBJ1-1; unclear D gene. The germline gives CDR1 SGHRS, CDR2 YFSETQ. V shed 4 bases and J shed 5 bases, with 12 bases lying between them. The CDR3 spans 13 residues. The CDR3 is CASSPFLGTEAFF. CDR3 nucleotide sequence: TGCGCCAGCAGCCCCTTCCTTGGGACTGAAGCTTTCTTT.

The chain is built from TRBV12-3 or TRBV12-4 and TRBJ2-1; a weak D match, TRBD2 (5 bases). This CDR3 spans 13 amino acids. V shed 0 bases and J shed 9 bases, with 9 bases lying between them. The CDR3 loop reads CASSLATGTEQFF. The CDR3 DNA sequence: TGTGCCAGCAGTTTAGCGACGGGAACTGAGCAGTTCTTC.

This clonotype was counted ten times or more. As DNA, the CDR3 is TGCAGCGTTACCCGGGATTACAATGAGCAGTTCTTC. Amino acids: CSVTRDYNEQFF. This chain uses TRBV29-1 with TRBJ2-1; tentative D call: TRBD2 (5 bases). Germline CDR1 is SQVTM and CDR2 is ANQGSEA. Trimming removed 5 bases at V and 4 bases at J, with 9 bases between. This CDR3 is 12 amino acids long.

The table lists this clonotype with many counts. This chain joins TRBV27 and TRBJ2-7; 8 bases are a match to TRBD1. V lost 3 bases to trimming and J lost 2 bases; unmatched junction nucleotides: 9. The CDR3 contains 16 residues. Germline assignment: CDR1 MNHEY and CDR2 SMNVEV (reference sequence). The CDR3 bases are TGTGCCAGCAGTTTTAAGACAGGGGTTACCCCCTACGAGCAGTACTTC. Translation: CASSFKTGVTPYEQYF.

This clonotype was counted between two and nine times. The chain couples TRBV7-9 to TRBJ2-5; no firm D call. The germline gives CDR1 SEHNR, CDR2 FQNEAQ (reference sequence). CDR3 length: 14 amino acids. V was shortened by 5 bases and J by 2 bases, with 12 bases between the two germline ends. The CDR3 loop is CASSPSVPQETQYF. CDR3 DNA sequence: TGTGCCAGCAGCCCGAGTGTACCACAAGAGACCCAGTACTTC.

This clonotype has a count of ten or more. This chain links TRBV5-1 with TRBJ2-3, with TRBD2 identical over 12 bases. Germline V CDR1 and CDR2: SGHRS, YFSETQ. Unmatched junction bases numbered 2, after V lost 2 bases and J lost 1 base. The CDR3 sequence is 16 residues long. This CDR3 is CASSFRTSGGTDTQYF. CDR3 nucleotide sequence: TGCGCCAGCAGCTTCCGGACTAGCGGGGGCACAGATACGCAGTATTTT. Drawing the rest from reference TRBV5-1 and TRBJ2-3, the complete variable domain is KAGVTQTPRYLIKTRGQQVTLSCSPISGHRSVSWYQQTPGQGLQFLFEYFSETQRNKGNFPGRFSGRQFSNSRSEMNVSTLELGDSALYLCASSFRTSGGTDTQYFGPGTRLTVL.

The sample holds a few counts of this clonotype. V gene TRBV12-3 or TRBV12-4 combines with J gene TRBJ2-1, with 10 bases matching TRBD2. This CDR3 is built from 19 residues. The V gene end was trimmed by 6 bases and the J gene end by 0 bases; junction bases not matched to a gene: 14. The CDR3: CASRPLAGMGGSSYNEQFF. The CDR3 DNA sequence: TGTGCCAGCAGGCCACTAGCGGGGATGGGGGGGAGCTCCTACAATGAGCAGTTCTTC.

The chain couples TRBV7-8 to TRBJ2-1; 13 bases are a match to TRBD2. The CDR3 runs to 15 residues. Germline assignment: CDR1 SGHVS and CDR2 FQNEAQ. V trimming: 5 bases; J trimming: 10 bases; junction bases outside the gene matches: 8. The CDR3: CASSPWTSGGGEQFF. CDR3 bases: TGTGCCAGCAGCCCCTGGACTAGCGGGGGAGGGGAGCAGTTCTTC.